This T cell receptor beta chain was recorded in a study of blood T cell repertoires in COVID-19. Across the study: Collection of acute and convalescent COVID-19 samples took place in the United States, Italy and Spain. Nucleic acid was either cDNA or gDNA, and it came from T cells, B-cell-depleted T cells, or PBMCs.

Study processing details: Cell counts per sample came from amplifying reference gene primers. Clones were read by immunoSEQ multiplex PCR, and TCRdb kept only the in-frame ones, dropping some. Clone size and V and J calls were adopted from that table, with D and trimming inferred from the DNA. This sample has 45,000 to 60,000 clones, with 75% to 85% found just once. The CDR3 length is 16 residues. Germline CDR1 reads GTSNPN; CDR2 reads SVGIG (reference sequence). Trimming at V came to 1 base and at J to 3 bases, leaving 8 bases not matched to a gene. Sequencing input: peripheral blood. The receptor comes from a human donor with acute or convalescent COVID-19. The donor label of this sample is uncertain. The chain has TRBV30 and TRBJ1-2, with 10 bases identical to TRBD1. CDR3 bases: TGTGCCTGGAGTGCCCTACCGGGACAGGGGTACTATGGCTACACCTTC. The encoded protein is CAWSALPGQGYYGYTF.